This paragraph reports one TCR beta chain. CDR3 length: 12 residues. Germline V lookup: CDR1 SNHLY, CDR2 FYNNEI. V dropped 8 bases and J dropped 4 bases, with 11 bases sitting between them. These data belong to a study of control samples from healthy donors and cancer patients. TCRdb's table, derived via immunoSEQ multiplex PCR, lists solely in-frame clones and lacks some. The sample includes tens of thousands of clones, about 89% of them seen just once. The chain is built from TRBV2 and TRBJ1-2, with a tentative D call TRBD1 (6 bases). The specimen sequenced was PBMCs. The receptor was isolated from a woman aged 60-75 years with lung cancer. The CDR3 loop is CASGGAGYGYTF. CDR3 in DNA: TGTGCCAGCGGGGGGGCGGGCTATGGCTACACCTTC.